These 3 T cell receptor beta chains originate from one sample sequenced in a study of blood T cell repertoires in COVID-19. Assay used: immunoSEQ multiplex PCR; TCRdb lists only in-frame clones, some missing. The sample has about 190,000 clones, approximately 87% seen once. Sequencing was performed on peripheral blood. The source of these receptors is a woman aged 70-85 years with COVID-19, enrolled during active disease.

This sequence joins TRBV19 and TRBJ1-4; D unclear. The CDR3 spans 15 residues. V dropped 2 bases and J dropped 5 bases, with 12 bases sitting between them. The germline gives CDR1 LNHDA, CDR2 SQIVND (reference sequence). The CDR3 region has the DNA TGTGCCAGTAGTATATCGTCGGTCCCGAATGAAAAACTGTTTTTT. It encodes CASSISSVPNEKLFF.

The chain uses TRBV28 and TRBJ2-7, with D unresolved. The CDR3 is 15 residues long. V lost 3 bases and J lost 0, with 12 bases in between. Germline CDR1 and CDR2: MDHEN and SYDVKM. This CDR3 reads CASSFWAGTSYEQYF. Here the CDR3 DNA reads TGTGCCAGCAGTTTTTGGGCAGGCACCTCCTACGAGCAGTACTTC.

The rearrangement uses TRBV6-2 or TRBV6-3 and TRBJ1-2, with a possible D match to TRBD1 (6 bases). The germline gives CDR1 MNHEY, CDR2 SVGEGT. The CDR3 contains 12 residues. The germline V and J ends were trimmed by 5 bases and 8 bases, with 12 bases remaining between them. The CDR3 coding sequence is TGTGCCAGCAGTACGCACAGGGTAGGCTACACCTTC. Protein: CASSTHRVGYTF.